This T cell receptor beta chain was sequenced for a study of cytomegalovirus exposure and HLA in healthy donors. Findings of the study overall: In an earlier analysis, productive rearrangement rates for most beta V segments clustered near 90% or 30%. Among the most significant clusters, several appeared linked to common viral pathogens in a later analysis.

Notes on this clone: Its target is unknown.

PCR used 60 Vbeta primers and 13 Jbeta primers. Clones were read by immunoSEQ multiplex PCR, and TCRdb kept only the in-frame ones, dropping some. This table has around 210,000 clones, about 81% appearing once. The ends were cut back, 4 bases at V and 1 base at J, with 11 bases in the middle. The germline V gene encodes CDR1 SGHKS and CDR2 YYEKEE (reference sequence). The CDR3 covers 14 residues. The specimen was PBMCs. V usage is TRBV5-5 and J usage is TRBJ1-2, with D tentatively TRBD1 (5 bases). This receptor was obtained from a middle-aged woman in good health and CMV-seronegative. The CDR3 spells CASSAGGNNYGYTF. In DNA, the CDR3 is TGTGCCAGCAGCGCCGGGGGGAATAACTATGGCTACACCTTC.